The 10 T cell receptor beta chains in this list originate from one sample, sequenced in a study of response to subunit inactivated influenza vaccine. TCRdb processed the RT-PCR reads anew with MiXCR; each CDR3 protein has one entry. The table lists approximately 500,000 distinct CDR3 sequences, approximately 15% of them singletons. The source material was PBMCs from blood, sampled 11 to 12 days after vaccination. Source of these receptors: a man aged 50 to 60 who received an inactivated influenza vaccine.

This clonotype has only a few counts. The gene calls are TRBV12-3 or TRBV12-4 and TRBJ2-2; the match to TRBD2 covers 11 bases. The V gene end was trimmed by 3 bases and the J gene end by 1 base; junction bases not matched to a gene: 1. CDR3 length: 16 amino acids. The DNA for the CDR3 is TGTGCCAGCAGTTTCCTAGCGGGGGGGAACACCGGGGAGCTGTTTTTT. This codes for CASSFLAGGNTGELFF.

The chain is built from TRBV7-8 and TRBJ2-1; 9 bases are shared with TRBD2. The trim removed 0 bases at V and 9 bases at J, leaving 9 bases unmatched. In germline, CDR1 is SGHVS, CDR2 FQNEAQ. The CDR3 totals 16 residues. DNA for the CDR3: TGTGCCAGCAGCTTAGCGGATCTAGCGGGATGGGCTGAGCAGTTCTTC. Protein sequence: CASSLADLAGWAEQFF.

V and J are TRBV28 and TRBJ1-2, with a possible D match to TRBD1 (6 bases). The ends were cut back, 1 base at V and 0 bases at J, with 21 bases in the middle. The CDR3 totals 19 residues. The V gene's germline CDR1 is MDHEN and CDR2 SYDVKM. CDR3: CASSLSGQGKLSSNYGYTF. CDR3 DNA: TGTGCCAGCAGTTTATCAGGGCAGGGGAAGCTCTCGTCTAACTATGGCTACACCTTC.

This clonotype came up a few times. V is TRBV4-2 and J is TRBJ2-7; 8 positions agree with TRBD2. Trimming took 2 bases from V and 2 from J; bases not matched to a gene: 8. CDR3 length: 16 residues. Germline CDR1 reads LGHNA; CDR2 reads YNFKEQ. Here the CDR3 DNA reads TGTGCCAGCAGCCAACTTCCAGCGGGAGTTACCTACGAGCAGTACTTC. This translates into CASSQLPAGVTYEQYF.

This clonotype came up many times. The chain has TRBV7-2 and TRBJ1-6; perhaps TRBD1 as D (6 bases). Germline V lookup: CDR1 SGHTA, CDR2 FQGNSA. The CDR3 has 15 residues. The ends were cut back, 1 base at V and 9 bases at J, with 13 bases in the middle. The CDR3 DNA sequence: TGTGCCAGCAGCTTAGGACAGGTGGTAGGTTCACCCCTCCACTTT. Translated, it gives CASSLGQVVGSPLHF.

The rearrangement uses TRBV6-1 and TRBJ2-1; 9 bases match TRBD2. V gave up 6 bases and J gave up 1 base; unmatched junction bases: 10. CDR1 and CDR2 (germline): MNHNS, SASEGT. This CDR3 has 17 residues. DNA for the CDR3: TGTGCCAGCAGAGGGGTCAGCGGGAGGCTTTCCTACAATGAGCAGTTCTTC. Its translation: CASRGVSGRLSYNEQFF.

This clonotype has ten or more counts. This chain uses TRBV18 with TRBJ2-3; D is ambiguous. Germline values: CDR1 KGHSH, CDR2 LQKENI. The germline V and J ends were trimmed by 5 bases and 2 bases, with 8 bases remaining between them. The CDR3 is 13 amino acids. The CDR3 loop is CASSWAATDTQYF. Here the CDR3 DNA reads TGTGCCAGCTCATGGGCCGCCACAGATACGCAGTATTTT.

The V call is TRBV20-1, the J call TRBJ2-7; TRBD2 is a possible D gene (5 bases). V gave up 6 bases and J gave up 2 bases, with 17 bases separating them. This CDR3 region has 14 residues. The germline CDR1 and CDR2 sequences are DFQATT and SNEGSKA (reference sequence). This CDR3 reads CSAARSSGTYEQYF. CDR3 sequence (DNA): TGCAGTGCCGCTAGATCGAGCGGAACCTACGAGCAGTACTTC.

The gene calls are TRBV7-9 and TRBJ1-4; D may be TRBD1 (5 bases). Germline CDR1 and CDR2: SEHNR and FQNEAQ (reference sequence). The CDR3 has 15 residues. Deletions cut 4 bases from V and 6 bases from J, with 15 bases between. CDR3 residues: CASSSTGREDEKLFF. CDR3 bases: TGTGCCAGCAGCTCAACCGGCAGGGAGGATGAAAAACTGTTTTTT.

The chain uses TRBV7-3 and TRBJ2-2; weak D call: TRBD2 (6 bases). CDR1 and CDR2 from the germline V gene are SGHTA and FQGTGA. V was cut by 5 bases and J by 0 bases, with 7 bases left in between. There are 14 residues in the CDR3. The CDR3 DNA reads TGTGCCAGCAGCCGACTAGCGAACACCGGGGAGCTGTTTTTT. It yields the protein CASSRLANTGELFF.